A single sample gave rise to the 30 T cell receptor beta chains below, sequenced in a study of identical twins (dated by TCRdb to 2016 to 2017). To prepare the library, 5' RACE was applied. Sequencing instrument: Illumina HiSeq 2000. In TCRdb, the public reads were trimmed at Q25 with fastp and aligned with MiXCR, with productive beta chains retained. Rows matching on CDR3 protein sequence are summarized as one entry with the most common DNA and genes. The sample records roughly 710,000 distinct CDR3 sequences, around 6% of which are singletons. The ten biggest clones cover 1.5% to 2% of the sample. The sequenced sample was naive T cells sorted from blood. Sample cell subset or site, as interpreted from the label and publication: cells isolated with a human naive T-cell isolation kit. The receptors were sampled from a man in his late teens or twenties in good health.

The J gene is TRBJ1-5, the V gene TRBV18; perhaps TRBD1 as D (6 bases). CDR3 length: 16 amino acids. The germline V gene has CDR1 KGHSH and CDR2 LQKENI. V lost 2 bases to trimming and J lost 5 bases, with 16 bases between them. The CDR3 region has the DNA TGTGCCAGCTCACCAGAAGTCGGCAGGGGATATCAGCCCCAGCATTTT. It is translated as CASSPEVGRGYQPQHF. The entire variable domain, with the rest obtained from reference TRBV18 and TRBJ1-5, is as follows: NAGVMQNPRHLVRRRGQEARLRCSPMKGHSHVYWYRQLPEEGLKFMVYLQKENIIDESGMPKERFSAEFPKEGPSILRIQQVVRGDSAAYFCASSPEVGRGYQPQHFGDGTRLSIL.

Worth noting for this clonotype: A much more abundant neighbour one base away suggests this may be a read error. The chain is built from TRBV20-1 and TRBJ2-2; a weak D match, TRBD1 (6 bases). The CDR3 loop spans 14 amino acids. Deletions cut 6 bases from V and 2 bases from J, with 13 bases between. CDR1 and CDR2 (germline): DFQATT, SNEGSKA (reference sequence). The CDR3 reads CSAHAGANTGELFF. The CDR3, as DNA: TGCAGTGCACACGCAGGGGCTAACACCGGGGAGCTGTTTTTT.

This clonotype has at least ten counts. This chain connects TRBV29-1 to TRBJ1-2; D is perhaps TRBD1 (5 bases). Trimming cost V 5 bases and J 4 bases, with 14 bases left between them. The germline V gene encodes CDR1 SQVTM and CDR2 ANQGSEA. This CDR3 has 13 residues. CDR3 amino acids: CSVRGAQTYGYTF. CDR3 DNA sequence: TGCAGCGTTAGAGGGGCCCAGACCTATGGCTACACCTTC.

This clonotype showed up many times. Here the CDR3 DNA reads TGCAGTGCTAGCCGATCGGCGGGAAGGGGTGAGCAGTTCTTC. It codes for CSASRSAGRGEQFF. The chain links TRBV20-1 to TRBJ2-1; D may be TRBD2 (6 bases). CDR1 and CDR2 (germline): DFQATT, SNEGSKA (reference sequence). CDR3 size: 14 residues. Trimming left V 3 bases short and J 9 bases short, with 18 bases between.

The sample holds many counts of this clonotype. The V gene is TRBV20-1, the J gene TRBJ2-1, with 8 bases that match TRBD1. Trimming removed 5 bases from V and 9 bases from J; junction bases left unmatched: 6. Germline V CDR1 and CDR2: DFQATT, SNEGSKA (reference sequence). The CDR3 totals 12 residues. DNA of the CDR3: TGCAGTGCTGCAAGACAGGGGTTTGAGCAGTTCTTC. It specifies CSAARQGFEQFF.

This clonotype occurred a few times. J is TRBJ2-3 and V is TRBV6-2 or TRBV6-3; 11 bases are a match to TRBD2. Looked up from germline, CDR1 is MNHEY and CDR2 is SVGEGT. With V trimmed by 7 bases and J by 2 bases, 8 bases remained unmatched. The CDR3 sequence is 16 residues long. The CDR3 loop reads CASNRGLAAYTDTQYF. The CDR3 bases are TGTGCCAGCAATCGGGGACTAGCGGCCTACACAGATACGCAGTATTTT.

This sequence joins TRBV6-5 and TRBJ2-2, with 11 bases matching TRBD2. Germline lookup yields CDR1 MNHEY and CDR2 SVGAGI. With 4 bases clipped from V and 11 bases from J, the junction kept 12 bases outside the gene matches. The CDR3 length is 16 residues. The CDR3: CASSSVSGRVVRELFF. The CDR3 coding sequence is TGTGCCAGCAGTTCCGTTAGCGGGAGGGTAGTCAGAGAGCTGTTTTTT.

The chain uses TRBV18 and TRBJ1-5; D remains ambiguous. This CDR3 spans 17 amino acids. Germline CDR1 is KGHSH and CDR2 is LQKENI. V shed 3 bases and J shed 0 bases, with 15 bases lying between them. For the CDR3, the DNA is TGTGCCAGCTCACCTTCCTCCGGCCTATATAGCAATCAGCCCCAGCATTTT. This encodes CASSPSSGLYSNQPQHF. The variable domain in full, with the rest retrieved from reference TRBV18 and TRBJ1-5, is NAGVMQNPRHLVRRRGQEARLRCSPMKGHSHVYWYRQLPEEGLKFMVYLQKENIIDESGMPKERFSAEFPKEGPSILRIQQVVRGDSAAYFCASSPSSGLYSNQPQHFGDGTRLSIL.

This clonotype has just a few counts. The chain employs TRBV7-2 and TRBJ2-2, with unresolved D. CDR3 length: 13 amino acids. Between the trimmed V and J ends, which lost 5 bases and 4 bases, there was a span of 8 bases. The germline gives CDR1 SGHTA, CDR2 FQGNSA. CDR3 amino acids: CASSPQSTGELFF. The DNA for the CDR3 is TGTGCCAGCAGCCCGCAGAGCACCGGGGAGCTGTTTTTT.

There are many counts of this clonotype. The junction differs from germline at one of its ends, possibly a read error. The rearrangement uses TRBV12-3 or TRBV12-4 and TRBJ2-7; D possibly uses TRBD1 or TRBD2 (5 bases each). CDR3 length: 15 amino acids. In DNA, the CDR3 is TGTGCCAGCAGGGGGCCCGGGACCCCCTCCTCCGAGCAGTACTTC. It specifies CASRGPGTPSSEQYF.

This clonotype was observed many times. V gene TRBV10-1 combines with J gene TRBJ2-5; tentatively, D is TRBD1 (5 bases). The CDR3 extends over 15 amino acids. Germline CDR1 is WNHNN and CDR2 is SYGVQD (reference sequence). V was pared by 5 bases and J by 1 base, with 14 bases between. CDR3 in DNA: TGCGCCAGCAGTCAGAGTCAGGGATTCCAAGAGACCCAGTACTTC. Its translation: CASSQSQGFQETQYF.

In its sample, this clonotype was seen many times. V usage is TRBV12-3 or TRBV12-4 and J usage is TRBJ2-3; TRBD1 matches 10 bases. Germline trimming cut 3 bases from V and 1 base from J; bases unmatched to any gene: 1. The CDR3 runs to 15 residues. The CDR3 is CASSLGQGRTDTQYF. The CDR3, as DNA: TGTGCCAGCAGTTTGGGACAGGGGCGCACAGATACGCAGTATTTT.

The rearrangement uses TRBV14 and TRBJ2-1; D is perhaps TRBD2 (6 bases). The CDR3 runs 14 residues. Germline lookup yields CDR1 SGHDN and CDR2 FVKESK. V dropped 2 bases and J dropped 14 bases, with 19 bases sitting between them. CDR3 DNA sequence: TGTGCCAGCAGCCAATCATTTTCCGGGAGTAAAAAGTTCTTC. Its protein is CASSQSFSGSKKFF.

This clonotype was detected only a few times. This chain connects TRBV6-2 or TRBV6-3 to TRBJ2-1; 7 bases are shared with TRBD2. The ends lost 6 bases at V and 7 bases at J; junction bases unmatched: 3. The CDR3 runs to 12 residues. Germline CDR1 is MNHEY and CDR2 is SVGEGT. CDR3 coding DNA: TGTGCCAGCAGATTCGGGGGGAATGAGCAGTTCTTC. Its protein product is CASRFGGNEQFF.

This clonotype has just a few counts. The chain joins TRBV15 to TRBJ1-3, with D uncertain. V lost 4 bases, J lost 0 bases, and 7 bases lay in between. The CDR3 spans 14 residues. The germline V gene encodes CDR1 LNHNV and CDR2 YYDKDF (reference sequence). The CDR3 here is CATSIRRSGNTIYF. The CDR3 DNA sequence: TGTGCCACCAGCATAAGGCGCTCTGGAAACACCATATATTTT. The variable domain in full, with the rest retrieved from reference TRBV15 and TRBJ1-3, is DAMVIQNPRYQVTQFGKPVTLSCSQTLNHNVMYWYQQKSSQAPKLLFHYYDKDFNNEADTPDNFQSRRPNTSFCFLDIRSPGLGDTAMYLCATSIRRSGNTIYFGEGSWLTVV.

This clonotype was seen many times. V and J are TRBV20-1 and TRBJ1-1, with a tentative D call TRBD1 (5 bases). Germline V gene lookup returns CDR1 DFQATT and CDR2 SNEGSKA (reference sequence). The CDR3 sequence is 12 residues long. The ends were cut back, 5 bases at V and 11 bases at J, with 18 bases in the middle. CDR3 DNA: TGCAGTGCTCTACTGCAGGGTACTCAGGCTTTCTTT. Its translation: CSALLQGTQAFF.

Ten or more counts support this clonotype. This rearrangement joins TRBV30 to TRBJ1-2; weak D call: TRBD1 (5 bases). This CDR3 spans 12 amino acids. Trimming left V 0 bases short and J 10 bases short, with 12 bases between. The germline CDR1 and CDR2 sequences are GTSNPN and SVGIG (reference sequence). CDR3 in DNA: TGTGCCTGGAGTGTCGACAAAGGGGACTACACCTTC. It yields the protein CAWSVDKGDYTF.

The J gene is TRBJ1-5, the V gene TRBV29-1; D is uncertain. Germline V CDR1 and CDR2: SQVTM, ANQGSEA. The CDR3 has 13 residues. Between the trimmed V and J ends, which lost 4 bases and 3 bases, there was a span of 10 bases. The CDR3: CSVGASINQPQHF. CDR3 nucleotide sequence: TGCAGCGTTGGGGCCAGCATCAATCAGCCCCAGCATTTT.

The sample holds many counts of this clonotype. V usage is TRBV27 and J usage is TRBJ2-3; D is undetermined. The V gene's germline CDR1 is MNHEY and CDR2 SMNVEV (reference sequence). V was clipped by 7 bases and J by 0 bases, with 14 bases between them. CDR3 length: 15 amino acids. The CDR3 here is CASINHKGSTDTQYF. The CDR3 nucleotides are TGTGCCAGCATCAATCACAAAGGGAGCACAGATACGCAGTATTTT.

In this sample, this clonotype turned up many times. The chain links TRBV6-2 or TRBV6-3 to TRBJ2-1, with no clear D. V lost 7 bases to trimming and J lost 0 bases, with 10 bases between them. Germline CDR1 and CDR2: MNHEY and SVGEGT. The CDR3 is 14 residues long. The CDR3 nucleotides read TGTGCCAGCAAGTCTTACCCCTCCTACAATGAGCAGTTCTTC. Translating it yields CASKSYPSYNEQFF.

The sample holds a few counts of this clonotype. This chain links TRBV4-3 with TRBJ1-4; no clear D gene. CDR1 is LGHNA and CDR2 is YSLEER in the germline V gene. Trimming took 0 bases from V and 7 from J, leaving 12 bases between them. There are 15 residues in the CDR3. The CDR3 is CASSQDSDIREKLFF. The DNA for the CDR3 is TGCGCCAGCAGCCAAGACTCTGATATACGTGAAAAACTGTTTTTT.

On this clonotype itself: A much larger clone differs by one base, so this may be a read error. The final CDR3 position lacks the conserved phenylalanine or tryptophan, pointing to a likely read error. This chain connects TRBV20-1 to TRBJ2-2, with D possibly TRBD2 on 5 matching bases. There are 15 residues in the CDR3. Trimming took 4 bases from V and 1 from J, leaving 13 bases between them. The germline V gene encodes CDR1 DFQATT and CDR2 SNEGSKA (reference sequence). The CDR3 DNA sequence: TGCAGTGCTACCGGACGGGGAATGAACACCGGGGAGCTGTTTTGT. It translates to CSATGRGMNTGELFC.

The V gene is TRBV11-2, the J gene TRBJ2-3; D is possibly TRBD2 (6 bases). The CDR3 has 15 residues. Germline V gene data show CDR1 as SGHAT and CDR2 as FQNNGV. V was shortened by 3 bases and J by 2 bases, with 12 bases between the two germline ends. DNA of the CDR3: TGTGCCAGCAGCTTGGGGGGAGGCTTCACAGATACGCAGTATTTT. Translated, it gives CASSLGGGFTDTQYF.

This clonotype was observed a handful of times. The V gene is TRBV7-3, the J gene TRBJ1-6; the D is unclear. V gave up 2 bases and J gave up 4 bases, with 12 bases separating them. CDR3 length: 16 residues. CDR1 is SGHTA and CDR2 is FQGTGA in the germline V gene. The CDR3 coding sequence is TGTGCCAGCAGCTTATCCCCCCCAGGATATAATTCACCCCTCCACTTT. It encodes CASSLSPPGYNSPLHF.

This clonotype came up a few times. V gene TRBV10-3 combines with J gene TRBJ2-1, with D unresolved. Per the germline V gene, CDR1 is ENHRY and CDR2 is SYGVKD. The CDR3 runs 14 residues. The ends were cut back, 5 bases at V and 7 bases at J, with 15 bases in the middle. The CDR3 region is CAISIAAAGNEQFF. The CDR3 bases are TGTGCCATCAGTATCGCGGCCGCTGGAAATGAGCAGTTCTTC.

This clonotype has at least ten counts. The rearrangement uses TRBV4-2 and TRBJ2-1; 7 bases match TRBD2. Germline CDR1 and CDR2: LGHNA and YNFKEQ. This CDR3 contains 17 residues. Trimming cost V 1 base and J 2 bases; bases outside gene matches: 8. The chain's CDR3 is CASSQVFGSGAYNEQFF. DNA for the CDR3: TGTGCCAGCAGCCAAGTCTTCGGCAGCGGGGCCTACAATGAGCAGTTCTTC.

This clonotype was seen a handful of times. CDR3 in amino acids: CASSVRGGEGTEAFF. The CDR3 nucleotides are TGTGCCAGCAGCGTTAGGGGCGGTGAAGGCACTGAAGCTTTCTTT. V usage is TRBV11-2 and J usage is TRBJ1-1, with D perhaps matching TRBD1 (5 bases). The CDR3 length is 15 residues. Germline CDR1 SGHAT, CDR2 FQNNGV. V was pared by 5 bases and J by 4 bases, with 17 bases between.

The sample holds a few counts of this clonotype. The chain combines TRBV4-3 with TRBJ2-3; 9 positions match TRBD2. Unmatched junction bases numbered 10, after V lost 6 bases and J lost 6 bases. From germline, CDR1 is LGHNA and CDR2 YSLEER. This CDR3 spans 15 amino acids. In DNA, the CDR3 is TGCGCCAGCAGTCGGGCGGCGGGAGGGTCGGATACGCAGTATTTT. Amino acids: CASSRAAGGSDTQYF.

The chain links TRBV19 to TRBJ1-2; TRBD1 matches at 8 bases. Per germline, CDR1 LNHDA and CDR2 SQIVND (reference sequence). V shed 6 bases, J shed 4 bases, and the junction held 7 bases outside the gene matches. The CDR3 length is 14 residues. The CDR3 reads CASRSGQGSYGYTF. CDR3 DNA sequence: TGTGCCAGTAGAAGTGGACAGGGCTCCTATGGCTACACCTTC.

This clonotype has at least ten counts. This sequence joins TRBV5-6 and TRBJ1-2; TRBD1 agrees at 7 bases. V lost 4 bases, J lost 6 bases, and 6 bases stayed unmatched. The CDR3 is made up of 13 amino acids. Germline CDR1 is SGHDT and CDR2 is YYEEEE. CDR3 in amino acids: CASSDRVPDGYTF. The CDR3, as DNA: TGTGCCAGCAGCGACAGGGTTCCGGATGGCTACACCTTC.